Below, one T cell receptor (beta chain) is given with its context. The sample originates from a study of OX40 agonist ivuxolimab in advanced cancers. Only in-frame clones appear in the TCRdb table, and some are missing; sequencing was by immunoSEQ multiplex PCR. The data hold 60,000 to 85,000 clones, with under 90% observed a single time. This CDR3 is built from 13 residues. Germline V gives CDR1 SEHNR, CDR2 FQNEAQ (reference sequence). Trimming left V 6 bases short and J 3 bases short, with 8 bases between. The V and J genes are TRBV7-9 and TRBJ1-4; D unclear. The TCR comes from an adult with an advanced solid tumor such as melanoma, head and neck, liver or kidney cancer. The material sequenced was CD4+ or CD8+ T cells sorted from blood, taken in a trial of the OX40 agonist ivuxolimab. In DNA, the CDR3 is TGTGCCAGCAGTTACAGATCTAATGAAAAACTGTTTTTT. This encodes CASSYRSNEKLFF.